A selection of T cell receptor beta chains follows, all from one sample in a study of cytomegalovirus exposure and HLA in healthy donors. Clones were read by immunoSEQ multiplex PCR, and TCRdb kept only the in-frame ones, dropping some. The sample contains around 86,000 clones, around 8% of which appear only once. Material: PBMCs. The receptors derive from a man in his fifties in good health and CMV-seronegative. CDR3s include the opening cysteine and the closing phenylalanine or tryptophan. The order of the fields is CDR3 length, clone size, V gene, CDR3 protein. Where a row states a size, it is once, few, many or the class of an expanded clone; other rows omit it.

cdr3_length: 16
clone_size: NA
v_call: TRBV9
cdr3_aa: CASSAGQGAGGNTIYF

cdr3_length: 18
clone_size: few
v_call: TRBV9
cdr3_aa: CASSVEGVGSHRGEKLFF

cdr3_length: 13
clone_size: NA
v_call: TRBV28
cdr3_aa: CASSEGTQETQYF

cdr3_length: 15
clone_size: NA
v_call: TRBV27
cdr3_aa: CASSQWGLLNYGYTF

cdr3_length: 15
clone_size: NA
v_call: TRBV14
cdr3_aa: CASSPSPLAEYAQYF

cdr3_length: 16
clone_size: NA
v_call: TRBV9
cdr3_aa: CASKNPRAESQETQYF

cdr3_length: 16
clone_size: NA
v_call: TRBV5-1
cdr3_aa: CASSSGLAGGTDTQYF

cdr3_length: 13
clone_size: NA
v_call: TRBV7-2
cdr3_aa: CASSGHFYQPQHF

cdr3_length: 16
clone_size: few
v_call: TRBV14
cdr3_aa: CASSHRGAGVTDTQYF

cdr3_length: 14
clone_size: NA
v_call: TRBV5-4
cdr3_aa: CASSLLGGSNEQFF

cdr3_length: 13
clone_size: NA
v_call: TRBV10-3
cdr3_aa: CAITERETYEQYF

cdr3_length: 17
clone_size: NA
v_call: TRBV5-1
cdr3_aa: CASSLRTGAEILTEAFF

cdr3_length: 13
clone_size: few
v_call: TRBV29-1
cdr3_aa: CSVGQDAAYGYTF

cdr3_length: 16
clone_size: NA
v_call: TRBV6-1
cdr3_aa: CASSGGGTGGIEGYTF

cdr3_length: 14
clone_size: few
v_call: TRBV15
cdr3_aa: CATSRALAGEGYTF

cdr3_length: 12
clone_size: few
v_call: TRBV7-9
cdr3_aa: CASSSWPYEQYF